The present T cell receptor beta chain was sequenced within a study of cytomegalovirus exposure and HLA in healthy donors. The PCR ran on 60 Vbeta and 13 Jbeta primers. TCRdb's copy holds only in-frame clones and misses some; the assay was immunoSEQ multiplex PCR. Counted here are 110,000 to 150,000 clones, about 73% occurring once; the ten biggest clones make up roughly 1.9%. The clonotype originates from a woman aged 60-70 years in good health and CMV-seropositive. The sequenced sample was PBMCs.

The CDR3, as DNA: TGTGCCAGCAAAAGGGGGGGGATTGAAGCTTTCTTT. Translation gives CASKRGGIEAFF. The V gene is TRBV28, the J gene TRBJ1-1, with D possibly TRBD1 on 6 matching bases. This CDR3 region has 12 residues. Per germline, CDR1 MDHEN and CDR2 SYDVKM. V was pared by 7 bases and J by 7 bases, with 13 bases between.